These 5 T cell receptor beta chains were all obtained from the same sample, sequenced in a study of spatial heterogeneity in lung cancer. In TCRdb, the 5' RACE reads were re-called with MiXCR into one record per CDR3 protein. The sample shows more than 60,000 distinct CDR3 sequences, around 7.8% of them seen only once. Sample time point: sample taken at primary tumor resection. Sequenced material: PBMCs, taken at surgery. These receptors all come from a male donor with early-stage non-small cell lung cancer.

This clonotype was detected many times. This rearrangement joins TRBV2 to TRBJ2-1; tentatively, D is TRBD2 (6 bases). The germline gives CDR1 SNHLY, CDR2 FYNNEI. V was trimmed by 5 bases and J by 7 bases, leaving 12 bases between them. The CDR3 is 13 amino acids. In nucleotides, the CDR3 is TGTGCCAGCAGTCGGGACTCCGTGAATGAGCAGTTCTTC. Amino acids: CASSRDSVNEQFF.

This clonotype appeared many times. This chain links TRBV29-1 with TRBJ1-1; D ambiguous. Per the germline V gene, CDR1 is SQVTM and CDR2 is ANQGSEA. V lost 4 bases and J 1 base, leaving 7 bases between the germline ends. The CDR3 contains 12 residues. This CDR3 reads CSVVKGNTEAFF. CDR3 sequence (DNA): TGCAGCGTTGTAAAGGGGAACACTGAAGCTTTCTTT.

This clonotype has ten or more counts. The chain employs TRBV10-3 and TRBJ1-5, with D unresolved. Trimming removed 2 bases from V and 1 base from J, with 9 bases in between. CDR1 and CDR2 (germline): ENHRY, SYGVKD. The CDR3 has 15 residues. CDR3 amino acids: CAISELDMSNQPQHF. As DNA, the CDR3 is TGTGCCATCAGTGAGCTTGACATGAGCAATCAGCCCCAGCATTTT.

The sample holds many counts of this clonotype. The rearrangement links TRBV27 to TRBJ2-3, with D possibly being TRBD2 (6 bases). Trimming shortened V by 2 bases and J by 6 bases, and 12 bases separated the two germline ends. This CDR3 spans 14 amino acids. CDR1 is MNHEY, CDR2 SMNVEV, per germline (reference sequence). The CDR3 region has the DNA TGTGCCAGCAGTTTAGCCTCCGCGGGGGATACGCAGTATTTT. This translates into CASSLASAGDTQYF.

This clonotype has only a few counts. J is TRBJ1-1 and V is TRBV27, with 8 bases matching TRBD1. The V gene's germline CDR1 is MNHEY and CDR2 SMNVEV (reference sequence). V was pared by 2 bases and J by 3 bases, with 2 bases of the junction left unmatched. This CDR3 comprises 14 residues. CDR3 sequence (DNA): TGTGCCAGCAGTTTAGGACAGGGATACACTGAAGCTTTCTTT. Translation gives CASSLGQGYTEAFF.